The clone carrying this T cell receptor beta chain was detected ten times or more. Its antigen is still unknown. The sample is drawn from a study of human T cells and chemical hapten exposure. Study conclusions and caveats: DPC sensitization produced no change in TCRs with frequency above 1 in 1000.

TCRdb recomputed calls from the RACE reads with MiXCR, one row per CDR3 protein. The sample gives about 37,000 distinct CDR3 sequences, around 5% of which show up once; about 13% is in the top ten. Time point reported: healthy volunteer bleed at 6 weeks. It was from unfractionated whole blood that total RNA was extracted. Germline V gives CDR1 SGHDT, CDR2 YYEEEE. The CDR3 loop spans 12 amino acids. Trimming cost V 1 base and J 9 bases; bases outside gene matches: 3. The chain recombines TRBV5-6 with TRBJ1-1, with 7 bases matching TRBD1. The source of this sequence is a human donor in good health. Some clones in this sample may be carry-over from other donors' samples. The specimen sequenced was whole blood. In DNA, the CDR3 is TGTGCCAGCAGCTTGAACAGGGGAAAAGCTTTCTTT. It specifies CASSLNRGKAFF.